These 19 T cell receptor beta chains were all obtained from the same sample, sequenced in a study of T-cell memory formation after mild COVID-19. TCRdb processed the 5' RACE reads anew with MiXCR; each CDR3 protein has one entry. The sample lists around 150,000 distinct CDR3 sequences, roughly 28% occurring once. Sequenced material: PBMCs or a T cell subset sorted from them (not recorded which). All receptors come from an adult woman who had mild COVID-19 (a few samples of this study predate the infection). Cell type and time point are not known.

This clonotype has just a few counts. V gene TRBV23-1 combines with J gene TRBJ1-1; perhaps TRBD1 as D (6 bases). TRBV23-1 is flagged as an ORF with uncertain function. V shed 7 bases and J shed 5 bases, with 11 bases lying between them. The CDR3 extends over 12 amino acids. DNA of the CDR3: TGCGCCAGCAAGGGGGGAGGTACTGAAGCTTTCTTT. The encoded protein is CASKGGGTEAFF.

The chain joins TRBV12-3 or TRBV12-4 to TRBJ2-3, with D perhaps matching TRBD2 (7 bases). This CDR3 contains 17 residues. V lost 4 bases, J lost 5 bases, and 22 bases lay in between. In nucleotides, the CDR3 is TGTGCCAGCAGTTCATCGGGGGGAACTGGAGGGGGAGATACGCAGTATTTT. As protein: CASSSSGGTGGGDTQYF.

This clonotype was recorded a few times. The chain recombines TRBV5-1 with TRBJ1-1; 7 positions match TRBD1. V lost 0 bases and J lost 5; bases outside the gene matches: 7. Germline CDR1 and CDR2: SGHRS and YFSETQ. The CDR3 contains 15 residues. CDR3 DNA sequence: TGCGCCAGCAGCTTGGGTGAGGGGGCGATGACTGAAGCTTTCTTT. Its protein product is CASSLGEGAMTEAFF. Looking up the rest from reference TRBV5-1 and TRBJ1-1 gives the full variable domain: KAGVTQTPRYLIKTRGQQVTLSCSPISGHRSVSWYQQTPGQGLQFLFEYFSETQRNKGNFPGRFSGRQFSNSRSEMNVSTLELGDSALYLCASSLGEGAMTEAFFGQGTRLTVV.

V gene TRBV20-1 combines with J gene TRBJ1-1; a weak D match, TRBD1 (5 bases). CDR1 is DFQATT and CDR2 is SNEGSKA in the germline V gene (reference sequence). The CDR3 has 18 amino acids. Trimming removed 0 bases at V and 0 bases at J, with 20 bases between. The CDR3 nucleotides are TGCAGTGCTAGAGATTTCACCAGGGCCGTAAAATTGAACACTGAAGCTTTCTTT. Translating gives CSARDFTRAVKLNTEAFF.

The chain recombines TRBV7-6 with TRBJ1-2; weak D call: TRBD1 (6 bases). The germline V and J ends were trimmed by 6 bases and 8 bases, with 19 bases remaining between them. CDR1 SGHVS and CDR2 FNYEAQ come from the germline V gene. The CDR3 sequence is 14 residues long. The CDR3 sequence is CASRTPGGREGYTF. CDR3 bases: TGTGCCAGCAGGACCCCTGGGGGGCGCGAAGGCTACACCTTC.

This clonotype has only a few counts. The CDR3 DNA reads as TGTGCCAGCAGCTTAGCGTCAGCTAGCCGGAGCTCCTACAATGAGCAGTTCTTC. Its protein product is CASSLASASRSSYNEQFF. The chain has TRBV7-6 and TRBJ2-1, with D perhaps TRBD2 (5 bases). CDR1 and CDR2 from the germline V gene are SGHVS and FNYEAQ. There are 18 residues in the CDR3. V was cut by 0 bases and J by 0 bases, with 15 bases left in between.

This clonotype was seen more than once but under ten times. The chain employs TRBV6-2 or TRBV6-3 and TRBJ2-5, with D perhaps TRBD2 (5 bases). The CDR3 covers 15 residues. Germline CDR1 is MNHEY and CDR2 is SVGEGT. V was trimmed by 5 bases and J by 0 bases, leaving 13 bases between them. The chain's CDR3 is CASSTASPYQETQYF. The CDR3 DNA follows: TGTGCCAGCAGTACGGCTAGCCCCTACCAAGAGACCCAGTACTTC.

The chain joins TRBV4-2 to TRBJ2-7; 7 bases line up with TRBD1. The CDR3 length is 13 residues. Trimming removed 3 bases from V and 6 bases from J; junction bases left unmatched: 5. Germline-derived CDR1 and CDR2 are LGHNA and YNFKEQ. The CDR3 reads CASSQVGQTEQYF. CDR3 DNA sequence: TGTGCCAGCAGCCAGGTGGGACAGACCGAGCAGTACTTC.

The rearrangement uses TRBV9 and TRBJ2-1, with 8 bases matching TRBD2. This CDR3 contains 14 residues. The V gene end was trimmed by 2 bases and the J gene end by 4 bases; junction bases not matched to a gene: 2. Germline V gene lookup returns CDR1 SGDLS and CDR2 YYNGEE. CDR3 protein: CASSVSSGYNEQFF. The CDR3 DNA reads TGTGCCAGCAGCGTCTCTAGCGGGTACAATGAGCAGTTCTTC.

The V and J genes are TRBV27 and TRBJ1-1, with D unresolved. V gave up 3 bases and J gave up 0 bases, with 8 bases separating them. The V gene's germline CDR1 is MNHEY and CDR2 SMNVEV (reference sequence). The length of the CDR3 is 14 residues. In DNA, the CDR3 is TGTGCCAGCAGTTTCGGTGATATGAACACTGAAGCTTTCTTT. This sequence encodes CASSFGDMNTEAFF.

This clonotype was seen repeatedly, ten times or more. The chain carries TRBV24-1 and TRBJ1-2, with 8 bases fitting TRBD1. Germline lookup yields CDR1 KGHDR and CDR2 SFDVKD. V shed 2 bases and J 6 bases; nucleotides not matched to a gene: 4. The CDR3 length is 14 residues. This CDR3 reads CATSDSRGRNGYTF. Written as DNA, the CDR3 is TGTGCCACCAGTGATTCCAGGGGGCGGAATGGCTACACCTTC.

This clonotype was observed once. The chain has TRBV4-1 and TRBJ1-1, with D unresolved. Germline values: CDR1 MGHRA, CDR2 YSYEKL. Trimming pared 0 bases from V and 1 base from J, leaving 12 bases between. The CDR3 length is 16 residues. CDR3 in amino acids: CASSQDQSGPNTEAFF. The CDR3 DNA is TGCGCCAGCAGCCAAGATCAATCGGGTCCGAACACTGAAGCTTTCTTT.

The J gene is TRBJ1-5, the V gene TRBV18, with D perhaps TRBD1 (5 bases). Trimming shortened V by 5 bases and J by 2 bases, and 10 bases separated the two germline ends. This CDR3 comprises 14 residues. Looked up from germline, CDR1 is KGHSH and CDR2 is LQKENI. The CDR3 region is CASSGGAGNQPQHF. The CDR3 coding sequence is TGTGCCAGCTCAGGTGGGGCAGGCAATCAGCCCCAGCATTTT.

The CDR3 nucleotides read TGTGCCAGCAGCTTAAGCAGGGATGTCCACGAGCAGTACTTC. This gives the protein CASSLSRDVHEQYF. V and J are TRBV7-9 and TRBJ2-7; possibly TRBD1 for D (5 bases). The CDR3 totals 14 residues. V lost 2 bases and J 5 bases, leaving 13 bases between the germline ends. Germline CDR1 SEHNR, CDR2 FQNEAQ (reference sequence).

V gene TRBV12-3 or TRBV12-4 combines with J gene TRBJ2-3, with D tentatively TRBD1 or TRBD2 (6 bases each). Trimming shortened V by 3 bases and J by 8 bases, and 12 bases separated the two germline ends. This CDR3 is 13 amino acids long. This CDR3 reads CASSFTQGGTQYF. The CDR3 DNA reads TGTGCCAGCAGTTTTACACAGGGAGGTACGCAGTATTTT.

The chain employs TRBV24-1 and TRBJ2-7, with D tentatively TRBD2 (5 bases). In germline, CDR1 is KGHDR, CDR2 SFDVKD. The CDR3 has 13 residues. V was pared by 4 bases and J by 4 bases, with 10 bases between. CDR3 nucleotides: TGTGCCACCAGTGACCCCACGGGGTACGAGCAGTACTTC. It translates to CATSDPTGYEQYF.

The V and J genes are TRBV25-1 and TRBJ2-1, with 7 bases that match TRBD1. This CDR3 comprises 16 residues. Germline lookup yields CDR1 MGHDK and CDR2 SYGVNS. Germline trimming cut 3 bases from V and 2 bases from J; bases unmatched to any gene: 7. In nucleotides, the CDR3 is TGTGCCAGCAGTGACCCGGGCCAGGGGGCCTACAATGAGCAGTTCTTC. Translated, it gives CASSDPGQGAYNEQFF.

This clonotype has more than one count but fewer than ten. The V and J genes are TRBV7-6 and TRBJ2-7, with 9 positions matching TRBD1. Germline assignment: CDR1 SGHVS and CDR2 FNYEAQ. The CDR3 loop spans 15 amino acids. Trimming at V came to 1 base and at J to 11 bases, leaving 12 bases not matched to a gene. The CDR3 is CASSLGPTGTGGEYF. In nucleotides, the CDR3 is TGTGCCAGCAGCTTAGGCCCCACCGGAACAGGGGGCGAGTACTTC.

V usage is TRBV5-6 and J usage is TRBJ2-7; the D gene is possibly TRBD2 (6 bases). Germline CDR1 is SGHDT and CDR2 is YYEEEE. The CDR3 has 13 amino acids. V was pared by 2 bases and J by 5 bases, with 11 bases between. The CDR3: CASSFGGADEQYF. CDR3 DNA: TGTGCCAGCAGCTTCGGAGGGGCGGACGAGCAGTACTTC.